This T cell receptor (beta chain) is drawn from a study of control samples from healthy donors and cancer patients. CDR3 size: 15 residues. Trimming left V 4 bases short and J 0 bases short, with 12 bases between. Germline V lookup: CDR1 SGHAT, CDR2 FQNNGV. Profiled with immunoSEQ multiplex PCR; TCRdb holds only in-frame clones, not every one. Of some 100,000 clones listed, approximately 81% are singletons. The source is a woman aged 30 to 39 in good health. The sequenced material came from blood. The genes are TRBV11-2 and TRBJ1-1, with D hard to call. The CDR3: CASSSPSGLNTEAFF. DNA for the CDR3: TGTGCCAGCAGCTCGCCTAGCGGGCTGAACACTGAAGCTTTCTTT.